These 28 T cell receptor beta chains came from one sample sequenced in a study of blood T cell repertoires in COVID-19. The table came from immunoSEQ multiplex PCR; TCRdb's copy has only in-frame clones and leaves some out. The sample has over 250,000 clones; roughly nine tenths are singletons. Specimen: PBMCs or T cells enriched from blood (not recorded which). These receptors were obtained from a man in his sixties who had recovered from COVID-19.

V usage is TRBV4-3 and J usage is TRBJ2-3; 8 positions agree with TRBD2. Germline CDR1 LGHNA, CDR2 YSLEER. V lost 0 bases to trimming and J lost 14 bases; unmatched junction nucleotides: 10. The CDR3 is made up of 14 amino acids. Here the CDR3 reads CASSQDPAGARPYF. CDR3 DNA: TGCGCCAGCAGCCAAGATCCAGCGGGGGCCCGCCCGTATTTT.

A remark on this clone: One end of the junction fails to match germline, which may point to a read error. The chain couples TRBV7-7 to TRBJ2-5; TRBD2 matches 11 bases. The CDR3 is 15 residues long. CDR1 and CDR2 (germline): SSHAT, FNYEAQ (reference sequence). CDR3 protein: CASSLASGRLETQYF. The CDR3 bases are TGTGCTAGCAGCCTTGCTAGCGGGAGGTTGGAGACCCAGTACTTC.

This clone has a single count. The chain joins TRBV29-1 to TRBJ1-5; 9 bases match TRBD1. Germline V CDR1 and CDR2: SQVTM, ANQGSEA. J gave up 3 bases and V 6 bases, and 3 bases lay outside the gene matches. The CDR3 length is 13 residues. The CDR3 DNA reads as TGCAGCGTCGGGACAGGGTCCAATCAGCCCCAGCATTTT. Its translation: CSVGTGSNQPQHF.

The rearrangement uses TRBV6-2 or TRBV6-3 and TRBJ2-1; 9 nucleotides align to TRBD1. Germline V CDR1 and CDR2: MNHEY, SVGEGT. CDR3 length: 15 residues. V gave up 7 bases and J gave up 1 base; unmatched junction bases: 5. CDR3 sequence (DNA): TGTGCCAGCATCCCGGGACAGGGATCCTACAATGAGCAGTTCTTC. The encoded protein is CASIPGQGSYNEQFF.

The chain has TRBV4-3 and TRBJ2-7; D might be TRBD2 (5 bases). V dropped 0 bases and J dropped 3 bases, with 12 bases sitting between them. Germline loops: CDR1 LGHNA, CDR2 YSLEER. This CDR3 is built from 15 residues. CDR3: CASSQDRNGNYEQYF. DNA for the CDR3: TGCGCCAGCAGCCAAGATAGAAACGGGAACTACGAGCAGTACTTC.

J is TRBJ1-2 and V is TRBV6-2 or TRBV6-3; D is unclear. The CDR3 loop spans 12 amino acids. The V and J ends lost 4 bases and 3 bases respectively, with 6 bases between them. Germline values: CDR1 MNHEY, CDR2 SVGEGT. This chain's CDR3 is CASSLADYGYTF. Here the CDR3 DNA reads TGTGCCAGCAGTTTGGCGGACTATGGCTACACCTTC.

CDR3 region: CSVVVAGSYEQYF. CDR3 DNA sequence: TGCAGCGTAGTAGTAGCGGGATCCTACGAGCAGTACTTC. The V call is TRBV29-1, the J call TRBJ2-7; 8 positions match TRBD2. This CDR3 region has 13 residues. J was trimmed by 1 base and V by 6 bases; bases with no gene match: 5. Germline loops: CDR1 SQVTM, CDR2 ANQGSEA.

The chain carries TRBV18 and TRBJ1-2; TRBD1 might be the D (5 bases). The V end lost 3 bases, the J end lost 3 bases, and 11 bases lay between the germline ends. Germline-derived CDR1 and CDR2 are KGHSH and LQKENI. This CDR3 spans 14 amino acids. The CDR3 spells CASSPAGLDYGYTF. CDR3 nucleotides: TGTGCCAGCTCACCTGCAGGGTTGGACTATGGCTACACCTTC.

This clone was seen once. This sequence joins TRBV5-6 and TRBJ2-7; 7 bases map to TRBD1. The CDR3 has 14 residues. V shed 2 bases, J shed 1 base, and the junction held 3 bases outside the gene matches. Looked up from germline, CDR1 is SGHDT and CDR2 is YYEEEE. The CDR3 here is CASSLQGPSYEQYF. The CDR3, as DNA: TGTGCCAGCAGCTTACAGGGGCCGTCCTACGAGCAGTACTTC.

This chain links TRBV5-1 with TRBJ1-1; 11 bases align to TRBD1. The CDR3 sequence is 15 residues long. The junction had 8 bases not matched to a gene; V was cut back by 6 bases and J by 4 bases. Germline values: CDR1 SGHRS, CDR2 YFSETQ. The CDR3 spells CASTGTGGRRTEAFF. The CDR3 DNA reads TGCGCCAGCACTGGGACAGGGGGTCGGCGCACTGAAGCTTTCTTT.

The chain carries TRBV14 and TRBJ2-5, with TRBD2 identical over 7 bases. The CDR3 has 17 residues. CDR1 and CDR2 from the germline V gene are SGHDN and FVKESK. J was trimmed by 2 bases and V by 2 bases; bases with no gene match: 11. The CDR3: CASSQYTGTTLQETQYF. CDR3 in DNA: TGTGCCAGCAGCCAATACACCGGGACTACCCTTCAAGAGACCCAGTACTTC.

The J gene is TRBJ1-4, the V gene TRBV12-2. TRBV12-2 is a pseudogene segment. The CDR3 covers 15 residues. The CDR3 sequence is CASRRSREDHEKLFF. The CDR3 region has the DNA TGTGCAAGTCGCCGATCCAGGGAGGACCATGAAAAACTGTTTTTT.

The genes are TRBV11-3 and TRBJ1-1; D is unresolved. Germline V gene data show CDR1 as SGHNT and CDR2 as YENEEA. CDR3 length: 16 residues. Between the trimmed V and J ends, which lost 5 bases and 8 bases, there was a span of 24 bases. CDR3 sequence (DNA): TGTGCCAGCAGCGAACCACCAGGAGGGCCAAGCAGGGAAGCTTTCTTT. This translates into CASSEPPGGPSREAFF.

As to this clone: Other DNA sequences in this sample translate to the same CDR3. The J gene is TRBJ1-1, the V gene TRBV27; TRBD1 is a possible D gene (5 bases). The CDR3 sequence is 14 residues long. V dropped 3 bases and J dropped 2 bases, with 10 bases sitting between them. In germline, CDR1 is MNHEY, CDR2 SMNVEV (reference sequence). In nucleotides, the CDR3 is TGTGCCAGCAGTTTGCGCCAGGGTAACACTGAAGCTTTCTTT. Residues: CASSLRQGNTEAFF.

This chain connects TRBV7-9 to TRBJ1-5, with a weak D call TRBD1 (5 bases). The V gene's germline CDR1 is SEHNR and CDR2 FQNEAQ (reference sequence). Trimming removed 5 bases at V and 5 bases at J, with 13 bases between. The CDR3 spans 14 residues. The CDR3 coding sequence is TGTGCCAGCAGCCCCACCCGGGGGGATCAGCCCCAGCATTTT. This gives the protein CASSPTRGDQPQHF.

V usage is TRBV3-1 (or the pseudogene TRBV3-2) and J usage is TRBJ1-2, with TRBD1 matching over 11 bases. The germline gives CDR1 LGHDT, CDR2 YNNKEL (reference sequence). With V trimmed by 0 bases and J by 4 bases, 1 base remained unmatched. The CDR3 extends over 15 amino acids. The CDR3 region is CASSQDGTGGYGYTF. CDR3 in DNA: TGTGCCAGCAGCCAAGATGGGACAGGGGGCTATGGCTACACCTTC.

CDR3 nucleotides: TGTGCCAGCAGCTTAGGCCCCACTGATAATGAAAAACTGTTTTTT. Translation: CASSLGPTDNEKLFF. The chain couples TRBV7-9 to TRBJ1-4; D is ambiguous. The CDR3 extends over 15 amino acids. The germline CDR1 and CDR2 sequences are SEHNR and FQNEAQ (reference sequence). The V and J ends lost 1 base and 4 bases respectively, with 10 bases between them.

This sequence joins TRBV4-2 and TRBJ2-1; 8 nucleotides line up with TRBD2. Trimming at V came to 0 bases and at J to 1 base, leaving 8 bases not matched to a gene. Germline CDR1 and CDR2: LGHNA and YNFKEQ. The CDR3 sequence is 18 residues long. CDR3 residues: CASSQDLSRGVSYNEQFF. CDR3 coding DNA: TGTGCCAGCAGCCAAGATCTTTCGCGGGGGGTTTCCTACAATGAGCAGTTCTTC.

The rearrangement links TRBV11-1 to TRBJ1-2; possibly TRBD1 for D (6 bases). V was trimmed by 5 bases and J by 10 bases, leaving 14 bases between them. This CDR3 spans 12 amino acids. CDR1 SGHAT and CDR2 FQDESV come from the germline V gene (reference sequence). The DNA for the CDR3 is TGTGCCAGCAGCCCACTTGAGGGGGACTACACCTTC. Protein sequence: CASSPLEGDYTF.

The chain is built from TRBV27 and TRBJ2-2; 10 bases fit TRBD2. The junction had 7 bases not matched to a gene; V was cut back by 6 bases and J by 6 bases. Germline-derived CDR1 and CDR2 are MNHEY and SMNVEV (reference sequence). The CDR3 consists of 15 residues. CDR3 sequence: CASSPSGGAPGELFF. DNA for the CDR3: TGTGCCAGCAGCCCGAGCGGGGGGGCCCCCGGGGAGCTGTTTTTT.

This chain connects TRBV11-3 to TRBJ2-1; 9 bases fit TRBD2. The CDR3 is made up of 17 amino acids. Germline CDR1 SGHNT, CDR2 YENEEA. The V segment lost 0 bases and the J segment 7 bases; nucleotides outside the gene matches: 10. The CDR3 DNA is TGTGCCAGCAGCTTAGATTGGGCTAGCGGGACGAGGAATGAGCAGTTCTTC. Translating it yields CASSLDWASGTRNEQFF.

CDR3: CASSLTRDRGNEQYF. CDR3 nucleotides: TGTGCCAGCAGTCTAACGCGGGACAGGGGAAACGAGCAGTACTTC. This chain connects TRBV2 to TRBJ2-7; 10 bases agree with TRBD1. CDR3 length: 15 amino acids. Germline assignment: CDR1 SNHLY and CDR2 FYNNEI. The V gene end was trimmed by 5 bases and the J gene end by 5 bases; junction bases not matched to a gene: 9.

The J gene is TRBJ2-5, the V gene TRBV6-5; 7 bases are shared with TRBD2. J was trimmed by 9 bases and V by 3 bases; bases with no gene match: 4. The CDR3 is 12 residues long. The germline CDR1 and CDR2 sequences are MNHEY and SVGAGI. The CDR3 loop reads CASSYGEGPQYF. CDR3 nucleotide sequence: TGTGCCAGCAGTTATGGGGAGGGCCCCCAGTACTTC.

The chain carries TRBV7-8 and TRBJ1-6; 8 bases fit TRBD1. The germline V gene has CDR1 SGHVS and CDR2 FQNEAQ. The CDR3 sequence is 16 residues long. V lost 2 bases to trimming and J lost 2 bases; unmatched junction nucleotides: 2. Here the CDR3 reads CASSLRGQAYNSPLHF. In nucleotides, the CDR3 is TGTGCCAGCAGCTTAAGGGGACAGGCCTATAATTCACCCCTCCACTTT.

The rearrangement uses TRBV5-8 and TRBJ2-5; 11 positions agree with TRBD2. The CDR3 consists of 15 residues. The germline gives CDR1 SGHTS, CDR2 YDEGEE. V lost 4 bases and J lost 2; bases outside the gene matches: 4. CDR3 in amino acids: CASSNGLAGQETQYF. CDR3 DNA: TGTGCCAGCAGCAACGGACTAGCGGGTCAAGAGACCCAGTACTTC. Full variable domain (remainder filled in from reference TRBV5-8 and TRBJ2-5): EAGVTQSPTHLIKTRGQQATLRCSPISGHTSVYWYQQALGLGLQFLLWYDEGEERNRGNFPPRFSGRQFPNYSSELNVNALELEDSALYLCASSNGLAGQETQYFGPGTRLLVL.

The CDR3 is CASSYTGYNEQFF. DNA for the CDR3: TGCGCCAGCAGCTATACAGGTTACAATGAGCAGTTCTTC. The rearrangement links TRBV5-1 to TRBJ2-1, with TRBD1 as a possible D gene (5 bases). The V end lost 3 bases, the J end lost 4 bases, and 8 bases lay between the germline ends. CDR1 is SGHRS, CDR2 YFSETQ, per germline. The CDR3 consists of 13 residues.

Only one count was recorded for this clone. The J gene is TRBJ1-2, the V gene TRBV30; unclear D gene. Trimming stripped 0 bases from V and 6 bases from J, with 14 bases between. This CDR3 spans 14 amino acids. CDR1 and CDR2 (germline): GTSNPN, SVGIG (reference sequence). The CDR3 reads CAWSVSAAENGYTF. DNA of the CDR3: TGTGCCTGGAGTGTCTCAGCCGCGGAGAATGGCTACACCTTC.

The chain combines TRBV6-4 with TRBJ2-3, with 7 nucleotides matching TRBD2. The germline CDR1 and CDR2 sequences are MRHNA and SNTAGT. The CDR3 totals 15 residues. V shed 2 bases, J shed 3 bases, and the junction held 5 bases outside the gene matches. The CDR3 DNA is TGTGCCAGCAGTGACGCCCACGGGGGGACAGATACGCAGTATTTT. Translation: CASSDAHGGTDTQYF.